Below, 23 T cell receptor beta chains from the same sample are listed, as sequenced in a study of T cells in Graves' hyperthyroidism and ophthalmopathy. TCR beta CDR3 sequences were amplified from RNA transcripts. The primer set for the first-round RT-PCR of the TCR CDR3 was HTBI. TCRdb used MiXCR to reprocess the multiplex PCR reads, holding one entry per CDR3 protein. The sample has just under 750,000 distinct CDR3 sequences; 30% to 40% are singletons. The sample taken for sequencing was blood. The receptors were gathered from a middle-aged woman with Graves' hyperthyroidism.

The V gene is TRBV7-2, the J gene TRBJ1-2; 8 bases line up with TRBD1. CDR1 and CDR2 (germline): SGHTA, FQGNSA. This CDR3 spans 15 amino acids. J lost 13 bases, V lost 7 bases, and 20 bases had no gene match. Written as DNA, the CDR3 is TGTGCCAGCACCCCGGAGCCCGGGACAGGATTAGATTGCACCTTC. This gives the protein CASTPEPGTGLDCTF.

This clonotype was seen repeatedly, ten times or more. CDR3 in amino acids: CASSLPGRGNTEAFF. CDR3 nucleotide sequence: TGTGCCAGCAGCTTACCTGGGCGGGGGAACACTGAAGCTTTCTTT. This chain uses TRBV7-9 with TRBJ1-1; the D is unclear. Germline V gene data show CDR1 as SEHNR and CDR2 as FQNEAQ (reference sequence). The length of the CDR3 is 15 residues. Trimming left V 2 bases short and J 1 base short, with 11 bases between.

This clonotype has just a few counts. The chain couples TRBV2 to TRBJ1-5, with a possible D match to TRBD1 (6 bases). Germline V gene sequence: CDR1 SNHLY, CDR2 FYNNEI. The CDR3 is 14 amino acids. Deletions cut 8 bases from V and 7 bases from J, with 18 bases between. CDR3 region: CASGGGPDSQPQHF. The CDR3 DNA follows: TGTGCCAGCGGAGGGGGACCCGACAGCCAGCCCCAGCATTTT.

The CDR3 bases are TGTGCCAGCAGCCAAGAGAGGACTCACTATGGCTACACCTTC. Protein sequence: CASSQERTHYGYTF. The chain links TRBV9 to TRBJ1-2; D remains unclear. Trimming cost V 4 bases and J 3 bases, with 13 bases left between them. Germline CDR1 is SGDLS and CDR2 is YYNGEE. This CDR3 spans 14 amino acids.

V and J are TRBV7-9 and TRBJ1-2; no clear D. V was shortened by 3 bases and J by 8 bases, with 13 bases between the two germline ends. Germline lookup yields CDR1 SEHNR and CDR2 FQNEAQ (reference sequence). This CDR3 spans 13 amino acids. CDR3 coding DNA: TGTGCCAGCAGCTTGTACGGGATGGACGGCTACACCTTC. Encoded protein: CASSLYGMDGYTF.

The V gene is TRBV29-1, the J gene TRBJ2-7; tentative D call: TRBD2 (7 bases). In germline, CDR1 is SQVTM, CDR2 ANQGSEA. The V and J ends lost 4 bases and 5 bases respectively, with 12 bases between them. This CDR3 is built from 12 residues. The CDR3 DNA reads TGCAGCGTTGTGGGGGGGCGCGACGAGCAGTACTTC. As protein: CSVVGGRDEQYF.

Notes on this clonotype: A much larger clone lies a single base off, so this may be a read error. The chain joins TRBV10-1 to TRBJ1-1; no clear D. V lost 5 bases to trimming and J lost 6 bases, with 16 bases between them. There are 14 residues in the CDR3. CDR1 WNHNN and CDR2 SYGVQD come from the germline V gene (reference sequence). The CDR3 loop is CASSSDGSNAEAFF. CDR3 sequence (DNA): TGCGCCAGCAGTTCGGACGGATCAAACGCTGAAGCTTTCTTT.

The chain links TRBV19 to TRBJ1-1; D is possibly TRBD1 (6 bases). The CDR3 covers 15 residues. V dropped 3 bases and J dropped 3 bases, with 14 bases sitting between them. Germline lookup yields CDR1 LNHDA and CDR2 SQIVND (reference sequence). The CDR3: CASSIRSGVHTEAFF. CDR3 coding DNA: TGTGCCAGTAGTATCAGATCAGGGGTACACACTGAAGCTTTCTTT.

This chain joins TRBV14 and TRBJ1-5, with 9 bases fitting TRBD1. V shed 7 bases and J 1 base; nucleotides not matched to a gene: 8. This CDR3 region has 16 residues. CDR1 is SGHDN, CDR2 FVKESK, per germline. This chain's CDR3 is CASTHRGLWSNQPQHF. CDR3 bases: TGTGCCAGCACCCACAGGGGGCTGTGGAGCAATCAGCCCCAGCATTTT.

Points on this clonotype: At one end, the junction sequence differs from germline, possibly due to a read error. The chain combines TRBV2 with TRBJ2-7; TRBD2 is a possible D gene (6 bases). The CDR3 runs 13 residues. Germline CDR1 reads SNHLY; CDR2 reads FYNNEI. In DNA, the CDR3 is TGTGCCAGCACCATAGCGGAGGTCTACAAGCAGTACTTC. Protein product: CASTIAEVYKQYF.

This rearrangement joins TRBV10-3 to TRBJ2-6; unclear D gene. This CDR3 is built from 15 residues. Germline values: CDR1 ENHRY, CDR2 SYGVKD. Trimming took 8 bases from V and 0 from J, leaving 11 bases between them. The CDR3, as DNA: TGTGCCATCCAATCGCCGTCCTCTGGGGCCAACGTCCTGACTTTC. Amino acid sequence: CAIQSPSSGANVLTF.

The chain recombines TRBV6-5 with TRBJ2-1; D is undetermined. The CDR3 has 11 residues. The V gene lost 6 bases and the J gene lost 4 bases, with 4 bases spanning the gap. CDR1 MNHEY and CDR2 SVGAGI come from the germline V gene. CDR3 sequence (DNA): TGTGCCAGCAGATCGTACAATGAGCAGTTCTTC. Its translation: CASRSYNEQFF.

This clonotype was found many times. Here the CDR3 reads CASSLALTDTQYF. The CDR3 coding sequence is TGTGCCAGCAGCTTAGCGCTAACAGATACGCAGTATTTT. The chain recombines TRBV7-6 with TRBJ2-3; D uncertain. This CDR3 contains 13 residues. V was clipped by 0 bases and J by 3 bases, with 4 bases between them. Per germline, CDR1 SGHVS and CDR2 FNYEAQ.

The rearrangement links TRBV20-1 to TRBJ2-7; 10 nucleotides agree with TRBD2. The CDR3 spans 16 residues. Trimming took 6 bases from V and 4 from J; bases not matched to a gene: 15. Looked up from germline, CDR1 is DFQATT and CDR2 is SNEGSKA (reference sequence). The CDR3 here is CSAAPVAGGRLYEQYF. The CDR3 DNA sequence: TGCAGTGCCGCTCCCGTAGCGGGGGGACGATTGTACGAGCAGTACTTC.

Comment on this clonotype: The junction departs from the called germline gene at one end, perhaps through a read error. This chain joins TRBV6-5 and TRBJ2-7, with 8 positions matching TRBD1. The CDR3 has 15 residues. The germline CDR1 and CDR2 sequences are MNHEY and SVGAGI. In nucleotides, the CDR3 is TGTGCCAGCGCGAGGGACAGGACAGGGTTCTACGAGCAGTGCTTC. Its translation: CASARDRTGFYEQCF.

The chain carries TRBV10-3 and TRBJ2-5; 10 bases agree with TRBD2. J lost 3 bases, V lost 3 bases, and 1 base had no gene match. CDR1 and CDR2 (germline): ENHRY, SYGVKD. CDR3 length: 14 amino acids. The CDR3 coding sequence is TGTGCCATCAGTGAACTAGCGGGGAAAGAGACCCAGTACTTC. Its protein product is CAISELAGKETQYF.

Notes on this clonotype: One base away lies a much larger clone, so this may be a sequencing read error. This chain uses TRBV7-2 with TRBJ2-5, with TRBD2 identical over 11 bases. From germline, CDR1 is SGHTA and CDR2 FQGNSA. The CDR3 covers 15 residues. J gave up 5 bases and V 6 bases, and 8 bases lay outside the gene matches. Here the CDR3 reads CASRVSGGACETQYF. In DNA form, the CDR3 reads TGTGCCAGCAGGGTTAGCGGGGGGGCGTGTGAGACCCAGTACTTC.

About this clonotype: One end of the junction varies from germline; a read error may be responsible. The chain couples TRBV7-7 to TRBJ2-5; 7 bases line up with TRBD2. CDR3 length equals 13 residues. Germline V gives CDR1 SSHAT, CDR2 FNYEAQ (reference sequence). The CDR3 protein is CASRASGLETQYF. CDR3 DNA sequence: TGTGCTAGCAGGGCTAGCGGCCTAGAGACCCAGTACTTC.

This clonotype was counted at least ten times. V is TRBV13 and J is TRBJ1-2, with 8 bases that match TRBD1. CDR3 size: 14 residues. Per germline, CDR1 PRHDT and CDR2 FYEKMQ (reference sequence). After removal of 3 bases from V and 5 bases from J, the junction contained 5 bases not matched to a gene. CDR3 DNA sequence: TGTGCCAGCAGCTTGGGACAGGCCGAATATGGCTACACCTTC. This gives the protein CASSLGQAEYGYTF.

This clonotype was recorded many times. The chain is built from TRBV7-3 and TRBJ1-1, with D unclear. This CDR3 is 15 amino acids long. V lost 6 bases and J 1 base, leaving 15 bases between the germline ends. Germline CDR1 and CDR2: SGHTA and FQGTGA. CDR3 protein: CASSPNHNENTEAFF. The CDR3 DNA is TGTGCCAGCAGTCCTAACCATAACGAGAACACTGAAGCTTTCTTT. The variable domain in full, with the rest retrieved from reference TRBV7-3 and TRBJ1-1, is GAGVSQTPSNKVTEKGKYVELRCDPISGHTALYWYRQSLGQGPEFLIYFQGTGAADDSGLPNDRFFAVRPEGSVSTLKIQRTERGDSAVYLCASSPNHNENTEAFFGQGTRLTVV.

This clonotype was counted at least ten times. The rearrangement uses TRBV15 and TRBJ1-6; 7 bases line up with TRBD1. The V gene end was trimmed by 5 bases and the J gene end by 10 bases; junction bases not matched to a gene: 8. CDR3 length: 14 residues. The germline gives CDR1 LNHNV, CDR2 YYDKDF (reference sequence). CDR3: CATSFTGAGSPLHF. The CDR3 DNA is TGTGCCACCAGCTTCACAGGGGCGGGATCACCCCTCCACTTT.

The V call is TRBV7-2, the J call TRBJ2-7, with D possibly TRBD1 on 6 matching bases. V lost 9 bases and J 7 bases, leaving 19 bases between the germline ends. Germline assignment: CDR1 SGHTA and CDR2 FQGNSA. There are 13 residues in the CDR3. CDR3 sequence reads: CASSKVWDNEQYF. The CDR3 bases are TGTGCCAGTAGTAAGGTCTGGGACAATGAGCAGTACTTC.

There are a few counts of this clonotype. The rearrangement links TRBV27 to TRBJ1-4; D may be TRBD1 (5 bases). The CDR3 sequence is 13 residues long. Trimming left V 6 bases short and J 10 bases short, with 15 bases between. Germline V lookup: CDR1 MNHEY, CDR2 SMNVEV (reference sequence). CDR3 DNA sequence: TGTGCCAGCAGGCTAGACAACGGGGCAAAACTGTTTTTT. It translates to CASRLDNGAKLFF.